This T cell receptor (beta chain) derives from a study of preoperative IRX-2 immunotherapy in early breast cancer. V was pared by 0 bases and J by 3 bases, with 3 bases of the junction left unmatched. Per germline, CDR1 MNHGY and CDR2 SAAAGT. This CDR3 region has 17 residues. Treatment described: preoperative locoregional IRX-2 cytokine immunotherapy. Samples came from a phase Ib trial of preoperative locoregional IRX-2 cytokine immunotherapy. Here immunoSEQ multiplex PCR was the method, and the copy in TCRdb shows in-frame clones only, minus some. The sample contains about 38,000 clones, roughly four fifths of which appear only once.

The material sequenced was lymph node tissue, taken after IRX-2 immunotherapy. This clonotype was obtained from a human donor with breast cancer. The chain links TRBV6-8 to TRBJ2-1; TRBD2 matches 12 bases. As DNA, the CDR3 is TGTGCCAGCAGTTACTCGGGACTAGCGGGTATCTACAATGAGCAGTTCTTC. Translating gives CASSYSGLAGIYNEQFF.